The 32 T cell receptor beta chains below come from one sample, sequenced in a study of preoperative IRX-2 immunotherapy in early breast cancer. Treatment specified: preoperative locoregional IRX-2 cytokine immunotherapy. Generated by immunoSEQ multiplex PCR, the TCRdb table keeps only in-frame clones and is missing some. The sample has 90,000 to 100,000 clones; about nine tenths are singletons. The source was tumor tissue, collected after IRX-2 immunotherapy. Source of these receptors: a human donor with breast cancer.

The chain couples TRBV28 to TRBJ1-5, with 11 bases aligning to TRBD1. V trimming: 3 bases; J trimming: 3 bases; junction bases outside the gene matches: 4. There are 16 residues in the CDR3. The germline V gene encodes CDR1 MDHEN and CDR2 SYDVKM. The DNA of the CDR3 is TGTGCCAGCAGTTTTAGGGACAGGGGGTTCAATCAGCCCCAGCATTTT. This encodes CASSFRDRGFNQPQHF.

The V call is TRBV18, the J call TRBJ1-5; perhaps TRBD1 as D (5 bases). V shed 2 bases and J shed 8 bases, with 16 bases lying between them. Germline V lookup: CDR1 KGHSH, CDR2 LQKENI. The CDR3 sequence is 15 residues long. CDR3 in DNA: TGTGCCAGCTCACCAGGACTAGGGGCCACGAAGCCCCAGCATTTT. As protein: CASSPGLGATKPQHF.

The chain links TRBV5-1 to TRBJ1-3; possibly TRBD1 for D (5 bases). Germline-derived CDR1 and CDR2 are SGHRS and YFSETQ. The V gene lost 0 bases and the J gene lost 5 bases, with 9 bases spanning the gap. This CDR3 comprises 14 residues. In DNA form, the CDR3 reads TGCGCCAGCAGCTTGGAGGACAATAGAAACACCATATATTTT. Protein product: CASSLEDNRNTIYF.

This clone was observed once. The chain uses TRBV6-8 and TRBJ2-1; D is unclear. The V and J ends lost 5 bases and 5 bases respectively, with 7 bases between them. CDR1 is MNHGY, CDR2 SAAAGT, per germline. There are 12 residues in the CDR3. The CDR3 sequence is CASSESHNEQFF. Written as DNA, the CDR3 is TGTGCCAGCAGTGAGTCCCACAATGAGCAGTTCTTC.

V is TRBV6-7 and J is TRBJ1-1; tentative D call: TRBD1 (6 bases). TRBV6-7 carries the ORF label, with uncertain function. Trimming cost V 2 bases and J 4 bases, with 17 bases left between them. This CDR3 has 16 residues. The CDR3 DNA is TGTGCCAGCAGTTACGCGGGGGGGCAGTCGGCCACTGAAGCTTTCTTT. It translates to CASSYAGGQSATEAFF.

The chain is built from TRBV5-1 and TRBJ2-7; D remains ambiguous. The CDR3 spans 16 residues. CDR1 is SGHRS and CDR2 is YFSETQ in the germline V gene. V was pared by 3 bases and J by 3 bases, with 19 bases between. This CDR3 reads CASSSTPQENLYEQYF. The CDR3 DNA sequence: TGCGCCAGCAGCTCGACACCCCAGGAAAACCTCTACGAGCAGTACTTC. Using reference TRBV5-1 and TRBJ2-7 for the parts outside the CDR3, the full variable domain is KAGVTQTPRYLIKTRGQQVTLSCSPISGHRSVSWYQQTPGQGLQFLFEYFSETQRNKGNFPGRFSGRQFSNSRSEMNVSTLELGDSALYLCASSSTPQENLYEQYFGPGTRLTVT.

The V and J genes are TRBV19 and TRBJ1-5; 10 bases map to TRBD1. CDR1 and CDR2 from the germline V gene are LNHDA and SQIVND (reference sequence). The CDR3 has 15 residues. J lost 3 bases, V lost 4 bases, and 3 bases had no gene match. CDR3: CASSSGQGDNQPQHF. The CDR3 DNA sequence: TGTGCCAGTAGTAGTGGACAGGGGGACAATCAGCCCCAGCATTTT.

The chain carries TRBV6-8 and TRBJ2-3, with no clear D. With 10 bases removed from V and 1 base from J, the gap between germline ends came to 15 bases. CDR1 and CDR2 (germline): MNHGY, SAAAGT. This CDR3 has 14 amino acids. CDR3 protein: CAIRDWSGTDTQYF. The CDR3 bases are TGTGCCATCAGAGATTGGAGCGGCACAGATACGCAGTATTTT.

CDR3 region: CASSYRQGDTEAFF. The CDR3 nucleotides are TGTGCCAGCAGTTACCGACAGGGGGACACTGAAGCTTTCTTT. The chain employs TRBV6-8 and TRBJ1-1; TRBD1 matches at 9 bases. Germline V lookup: CDR1 MNHGY, CDR2 SAAAGT. CDR3 length: 14 residues. V lost 2 bases, J lost 3 bases, and 1 base stayed unmatched.

The chain combines TRBV28 with TRBJ2-5; D may match TRBD1 or TRBD2 (5 bases each). CDR3 size: 15 residues. V gave up 8 bases and J gave up 1 base, with 17 bases separating them. Germline assignment: CDR1 MDHEN and CDR2 SYDVKM. The CDR3: CASGIPGRSQETQYF. CDR3 nucleotides: TGTGCCAGCGGGATCCCGGGACGGAGCCAAGAGACCCAGTACTTC.

The chain links TRBV7-5 to TRBJ1-6. TRBV7-5 is an annotated pseudogene. CDR3 length equals 16 residues. CDR3 region: CASSSEPGLSDSPLHF. CDR3 in DNA: TGTGCCAGCAGCTCGGAACCGGGACTGTCTGATTCACCCCTCCACTTT.

This clone was detected only once. The rearrangement links TRBV6-8 to TRBJ2-3; D is uncertain. Germline V gene lookup returns CDR1 MNHGY and CDR2 SAAAGT. The CDR3 is 12 amino acids. Deletions cut 7 bases from V and 2 bases from J, with 7 bases between. The CDR3, as DNA: TGTGCCAGCAAAAGCCCCACAGATACGCAGTATTTT. Its translation: CASKSPTDTQYF.

The chain joins TRBV6-8 to TRBJ2-3, with D maybe TRBD2 (5 bases). With 9 bases removed from V and 4 bases from J, the gap between germline ends came to 20 bases. This CDR3 has 15 amino acids. Germline CDR1 and CDR2: MNHGY and SAAAGT. The CDR3 DNA sequence: TGTGCCAGTTTCCTCAGCGGTGGGGTTTCAGATACGCAGTATTTT. Amino acids: CASFLSGGVSDTQYF.

This chain connects TRBV12-5 to TRBJ2-5; 8 positions match TRBD2. Trimming took 5 bases from V and 1 from J; bases not matched to a gene: 6. CDR1 and CDR2 (germline): LGHNT, FRNRAP. This CDR3 region has 15 residues. The DNA of the CDR3 is TGTGCTAGTGGTCTGACGGGAGGGGCCCAAGAGACCCAGTACTTC. Its protein is CASGLTGGAQETQYF.

This rearrangement joins TRBV6-8 to TRBJ1-1; the D gene is possibly TRBD1 (5 bases). The CDR3 consists of 14 residues. CDR1 is MNHGY and CDR2 is SAAAGT in the germline V gene. V dropped 6 bases and J dropped 5 bases, with 16 bases sitting between them. In DNA form, the CDR3 reads TGTGCCAGCAGCCCAGGGATATCAGGGACTGAAGCTTTCTTT. Amino acids: CASSPGISGTEAFF.

The chain couples TRBV23-1 to TRBJ1-3, with 9 bases that match TRBD1. TRBV23-1 is filed as an ORF, its function uncertain. With V trimmed by 6 bases and J by 6 bases, 6 bases remained unmatched. CDR3 size: 14 residues. The CDR3 DNA is TGCGCCAGCAGCCGAGACAGGGGGGAAAACACCATATATTTT. Translated: CASSRDRGENTIYF.

This clone has a handful of counts. V usage is TRBV6-8 and J usage is TRBJ1-6; no reliable D call. The CDR3 has 13 amino acids. Germline V gene data show CDR1 as MNHGY and CDR2 as SAAAGT. V lost 8 bases, J lost 9 bases, and 14 bases lay in between. The CDR3 spells CASQNRFISPLHF. The CDR3 DNA reads as TGTGCCAGCCAGAACAGATTTATTTCACCCCTCCACTTT.

In its sample, this clone ranks as medium-sized. The rearrangement joins TRBV30 to TRBJ1-5; a possible D gene is TRBD1 (5 bases). Deletions cut 6 bases from V and 7 bases from J, with 13 bases between. Germline CDR1 reads GTSNPN; CDR2 reads SVGIG (reference sequence). This CDR3 has 12 amino acids. CDR3 sequence (DNA): TGTGCCTGTACAGGTAGAGGGCAGCCCCAGCATTTT. Translated: CACTGRGQPQHF.

The chain uses TRBV19 and TRBJ2-1, with a weak D call TRBD2 (6 bases). There are 14 residues in the CDR3. The ends were cut back, 9 bases at V and 7 bases at J, with 19 bases in the middle. In germline, CDR1 is LNHDA, CDR2 SQIVND (reference sequence). The CDR3 sequence is CARTGTGGRNEQFF. Here the CDR3 DNA reads TGTGCCAGAACCGGGACCGGGGGAAGGAATGAGCAGTTCTTC.

This clone is a singleton in its sample. The J gene is TRBJ1-6, the V gene TRBV7-6, with TRBD1 matching over 7 bases. CDR3 length equals 15 residues. The ends lost 5 bases at V and 8 bases at J; junction bases unmatched: 9. In germline, CDR1 is SGHVS, CDR2 FNYEAQ. The CDR3 loop reads CASSLKVTGYSPLHF. As DNA, the CDR3 is TGTGCCAGCAGCCTGAAGGTGACAGGGTATTCACCCCTCCACTTT.

The chain employs TRBV19 and TRBJ1-2; D possibly corresponds to TRBD1 (6 bases). V dropped 6 bases and J dropped 2 bases, with 10 bases sitting between them. Germline V gene data show CDR1 as LNHDA and CDR2 as SQIVND (reference sequence). The CDR3 extends over 13 amino acids. The CDR3 loop is CASRPDRNYGYTF. The CDR3 nucleotides are TGTGCCAGTAGACCGGACAGAAACTATGGCTACACCTTC.

The rearrangement uses TRBV18 and TRBJ1-6, with D unresolved. With 6 bases removed from V and 5 bases from J, the gap between germline ends came to 8 bases. Germline loops: CDR1 KGHSH, CDR2 LQKENI. The CDR3 has 13 amino acids. In nucleotides, the CDR3 is TGTGCCAGCTCCCCGGGTAATAATTCACCCCTCCACTTT. This gives the protein CASSPGNNSPLHF. The full variable domain, completed using reference TRBV18 and TRBJ1-6, is NAGVMQNPRHLVRRRGQEARLRCSPMKGHSHVYWYRQLPEEGLKFMVYLQKENIIDESGMPKERFSAEFPKEGPSILRIQQVVRGDSAAYFCASSPGNNSPLHFGNGTRLTVT.

The gene calls are TRBV27 and TRBJ1-1; possible D gene TRBD1, 5 bases. Trimming left V 3 bases short and J 2 bases short, with 10 bases between. Germline-derived CDR1 and CDR2 are MNHEY and SMNVEV (reference sequence). The CDR3 is made up of 14 amino acids. Here the CDR3 DNA reads TGTGCCAGCAGTTTCATAGGGGAAAACACTGAAGCTTTCTTT. As protein: CASSFIGENTEAFF.

V is TRBV6-8 and J is TRBJ1-2; D may be TRBD1 (5 bases). The CDR3 is 17 amino acids. Looked up from germline, CDR1 is MNHGY and CDR2 is SAAAGT. V lost 5 bases and J 2 bases, leaving 21 bases between the germline ends. CDR3 protein: CASSQEIWTKQNYGYTF. For the CDR3, the DNA is TGTGCCAGCAGTCAAGAAATCTGGACAAAACAAAACTATGGCTACACCTTC.

The V call is TRBV29-1, the J call TRBJ2-2, with D hard to call. Germline V CDR1 and CDR2: SQVTM, ANQGSEA. V gave up 5 bases and J gave up 0 bases, with 13 bases separating them. This CDR3 has 15 amino acids. CDR3 sequence reads: CSVRGADANTGELFF. The CDR3 DNA reads TGCAGCGTTCGAGGTGCTGACGCGAACACCGGGGAGCTGTTTTTT.

V gene TRBV9 combines with J gene TRBJ1-5, with D uncertain. Trimming left V 1 base short and J 2 bases short, with 19 bases between. Germline CDR1 SGDLS, CDR2 YYNGEE. CDR3 size: 18 residues. The CDR3 here is CASSVTCDQRICNQPQHF. The CDR3 coding sequence is TGTGCCAGCAGCGTAACGTGTGACCAGAGGATATGCAATCAGCCCCAGCATTTT.

The chain carries TRBV5-1 and TRBJ2-3; possible D gene TRBD1, 6 bases. V was trimmed by 0 bases and J by 2 bases, leaving 16 bases between them. This CDR3 has 17 residues. Germline V CDR1 and CDR2: SGHRS, YFSETQ. CDR3 sequence: CASSLEPTGSDTDTQYF. The CDR3 DNA follows: TGCGCCAGCAGCTTGGAACCCACAGGGTCTGACACAGATACGCAGTATTTT.

CDR3 protein: CASSRQGIKGYTF. Written as DNA, the CDR3 is TGTGCCAGCAGTCGACAGGGAATAAAGGGCTACACCTTC. V usage is TRBV28 and J usage is TRBJ1-2, with 7 bases aligning to TRBD1. Trimming cost V 5 bases and J 8 bases; bases outside gene matches: 8. The CDR3 runs 13 residues. Germline V CDR1 and CDR2: MDHEN, SYDVKM.

The chain has TRBV19 and TRBJ1-5, with 7 bases lining up with TRBD1. Germline assignment: CDR1 LNHDA and CDR2 SQIVND (reference sequence). V dropped 6 bases and J dropped 0; count of bases not matched to a gene: 11. CDR3 length equals 17 residues. CDR3 sequence reads: CASSTGQAIYSNQPQHF. The CDR3 nucleotides are TGTGCCAGTAGCACCGGACAGGCGATCTATAGCAATCAGCCCCAGCATTTT.

In regard to this clone: The sample has other DNA sequences that encode this CDR3 too. The chain is built from TRBV28 and TRBJ2-5; 7 bases are a match to TRBD1. The CDR3 is 14 amino acids. Germline V gene data show CDR1 as MDHEN and CDR2 as SYDVKM. V shed 5 bases and J 4 bases; nucleotides not matched to a gene: 7. The CDR3 loop is CASSPPGGRETQYF. In DNA form, the CDR3 reads TGTGCCAGCAGTCCGCCAGGGGGTCGAGAGACCCAGTACTTC.

CDR3 coding DNA: TGTGCCAGCGGCGGACAGGAACTTAACACTGAAGCTTTCTTT. Protein product: CASGGQELNTEAFF. This chain links TRBV25-1 with TRBJ1-1; 7 bases agree with TRBD1. V lost 8 bases and J lost 2; bases outside the gene matches: 8. Germline loops: CDR1 MGHDK, CDR2 SYGVNS. The CDR3 totals 14 residues. The complete variable domain, with remaining parts taken from reference TRBV25-1 and TRBJ1-1, reads EADIYQTPRYLVIGTGKKITLECSQTMGHDKMYWYQQDPGMELHLIHYSYGVNSTEKGDLSSESTVSRIRTEHFPLTLESARPSHTSQYLCASGGQELNTEAFFGQGTRLTVV.

This chain uses TRBV5-1 with TRBJ1-3, with D possibly matching TRBD1 (6 bases). Germline CDR1 and CDR2: SGHRS and YFSETQ. Trimming left V 3 bases short and J 0 bases short, with 16 bases between. The CDR3 has 17 residues. The CDR3: CASSSTTGQLSGNTIYF. CDR3 sequence (DNA): TGCGCCAGCAGCTCGACGACAGGTCAGCTCTCTGGAAACACCATATATTTT.